This TCR beta chain was identified in a study of early T cells in non-severe SARS-CoV-2 infection. Study at large: Whole-blood bulk RNA, unsorted, was sequenced, and chains were unpaired.

Study outcomes and limitations: CD4 and private specificities were missed by VDJdb matching, which favored anti-spike CD8 responses.

One entry per CDR3 protein results from TCRdb running MiXCR on the 5' RACE reads. Of tens of thousands of distinct CDR3 sequences listed, over 9% were seen once; the top ten hold under 2%. This clonotype has a handful of counts. Its antigen is unidentified. The sequenced sample was whole blood. This TCR was sampled from an adult who was a healthcare worker with PCR-confirmed SARS-CoV-2 infection or an uninfected control (not recorded which).

CDR3 DNA: TGTGCTAGTGGCCCCGGCGCCCTGAACACTGAAGCTTTCTTT. Its protein is CASGPGALNTEAFF. The rearrangement uses TRBV12-5 and TRBJ1-1, with D unresolved. This CDR3 spans 14 amino acids. V lost 6 bases and J 0 bases, leaving 11 bases between the germline ends. Per the germline V gene, CDR1 is LGHNT and CDR2 is FRNRAP. Full variable domain (remainder filled in from reference TRBV12-5 and TRBJ1-1): DARVTQTPRHKVTEMGQEVTMRCQPILGHNTVFWYRQTMMQGLELLAYFRNRAPLDDSGMPKDRFSAEMPDATLATLKIQPSEPRDSAVYFCASGPGALNTEAFFGQGTRLTVV.